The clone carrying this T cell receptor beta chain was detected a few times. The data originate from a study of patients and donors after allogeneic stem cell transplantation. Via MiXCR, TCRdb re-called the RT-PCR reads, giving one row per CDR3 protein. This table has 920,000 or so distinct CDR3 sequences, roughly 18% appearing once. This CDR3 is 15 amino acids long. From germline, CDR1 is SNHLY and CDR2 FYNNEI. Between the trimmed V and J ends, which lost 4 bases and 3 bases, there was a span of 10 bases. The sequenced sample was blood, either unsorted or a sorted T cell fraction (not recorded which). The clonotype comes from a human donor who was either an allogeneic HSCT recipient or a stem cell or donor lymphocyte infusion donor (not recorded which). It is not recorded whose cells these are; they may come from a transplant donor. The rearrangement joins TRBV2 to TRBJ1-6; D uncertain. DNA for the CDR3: TGTGCCAGCAGTGCCCAGGTCTTCTATAATTCACCCCTCCACTTT. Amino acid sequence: CASSAQVFYNSPLHF.